Listed below are T cell receptor beta chains from one sample, sequenced in a study of tumor-infiltrating lymphocytes in primary liver carcinoma. TCRdb itself ran the multiplex PCR reads through MiXCR, one entry per CDR3 protein. The repertoire has about 330,000 distinct CDR3 sequences, around three fifths of them found once; the top ten carry 6.5%. The sequencing sample was made of peripheral blood. The origin of the receptors is a man in his forties with primary liver carcinoma and hepatitis B virus infection. CDR3s include the opening cysteine and the closing phenylalanine or tryptophan. The D gene is left open where the match is weak. Expanded clones are given a class, and other clones once, few, many or no size at all.

v_call	d_call	j_call	clone_size	cdr3_nt	cdr3_aa
TRBV29-1	.	TRBJ2-4	many	TGCAGCGTTGCGTACGAGGGGGGCAACATTCAGTACTTC	CSVAYEGGNIQYF
TRBV6-6	TRBD1	TRBJ1-1	.	TGTGCCAACAGTGACGGACAGGGGGCCTACACTGAAGCTTTCTTT	CANSDGQGAYTEAFF
TRBV6-2/TRBV6-3	.	TRBJ2-5	many	TGTGCCAGCAGCTCCCTCGGGGAGACCCAGTACTTC	CASSSLGETQYF
TRBV5-6	TRBD2	TRBJ2-2	.	TGTACCAGCAGCTTCGGGAGGGCCGGGGAGCTGTTTTTT	CTSSFGRAGELFF
TRBV11-2	.	TRBJ2-1	.	TGTGCCAGCAGCTATACATCTTGGAATGAGCAGTCCTTC	CASSYTSWNEQSF
TRBV7-9	TRBD1	TRBJ2-2	.	TGTGCCAGCAGCCCCCCTCGGACAGGGGAAACCGGGGAGCTGTTTTTT	CASSPPRTGETGELFF
TRBV6-5	.	TRBJ1-4	.	TGTGCCAGCAGTCTCAGCTTCCGGGGTAATGAAAAACTGTTTTTT	CASSLSFRGNEKLFF
TRBV6-2/TRBV6-3	TRBD1	TRBJ1-1	.	TGTGCCAGCAGTATAGACAGGGCCATAGGCACTGAAGCTTTCTTT	CASSIDRAIGTEAFF
TRBV11-1	TRBD1	TRBJ2-2	few	TGTGCCAGCAGCTTAGCGGGGGGACAGGGGAACACCGGGGAGCTGTTTTTT	CASSLAGGQGNTGELFF
TRBV6-5	TRBD1	TRBJ2-1	.	TGTGCCAGCCGTCTACAGGGGTCCTACAATGAGCAGTTCTTC	CASRLQGSYNEQFF
TRBV11-2	.	TRBJ2-7	.	TGTGCCAGCAGCTTTCCTAGAGGATACAAGCAGTACTTC	CASSFPRGYKQYF